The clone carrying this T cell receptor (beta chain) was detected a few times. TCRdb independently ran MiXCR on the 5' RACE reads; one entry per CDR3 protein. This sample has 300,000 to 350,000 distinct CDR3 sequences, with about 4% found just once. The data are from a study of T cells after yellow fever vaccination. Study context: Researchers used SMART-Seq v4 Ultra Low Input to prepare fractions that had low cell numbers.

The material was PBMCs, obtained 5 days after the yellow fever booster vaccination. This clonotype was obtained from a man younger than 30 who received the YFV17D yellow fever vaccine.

The CDR3 sequence: CASGVGRGTEAFF. The CDR3 DNA reads TGTGCCAGCGGGGTTGGGAGGGGCACTGAAGCTTTCTTT. J is TRBJ1-1 and V is TRBV7-2, with D possibly matching TRBD1 (5 bases). CDR3 length: 13 residues. Germline CDR1 reads SGHTA; CDR2 reads FQGNSA. Trimming took 8 bases from V and 4 from J, leaving 14 bases between them. The variable domain in full, completed from reference TRBV7-2 and TRBJ1-1, reads GAGVSQSPSNKVTEKGKDVELRCDPISGHTALYWYRQSLGQGLEFLIYFQGNSAPDKSGLPSDRFSAERTGGSVSTLTIQRTQQEDSAVYLCASGVGRGTEAFFGQGTRLTVV.